This entry concerns a single T cell receptor (beta chain). Antigen specificity is unknown. The record originates from a study of early T cells in non-severe SARS-CoV-2 infection. About the study: Sequencing used unsorted whole-blood bulk RNA, so chains lack pairing. General observations from the study: Anti-spike CD8 specificities were favored by VDJdb matching, whose results missed private and CD4 specificities.

The CDR3 extends over 13 amino acids. Trimming at V came to 6 bases and at J to 3 bases, leaving 4 bases not matched to a gene. The germline CDR1 and CDR2 sequences are DFQATT and SNEGSKA (reference sequence). Individual cDNA molecules were tagged with unique molecular identifiers. TCRdb itself ran the 5' RACE reads through MiXCR, one entry per CDR3 protein. The table records roughly 61,000 distinct CDR3 sequences, approximately 13% of them present only once. The material sequenced was whole blood, taken at baseline. The V call is TRBV20-1, the J call TRBJ1-1, with 10 bases aligning to TRBD1. This clonotype was sampled from an adult who was a healthcare worker with PCR-confirmed SARS-CoV-2 infection or an uninfected control (not recorded which). In DNA form, the CDR3 reads TGCAGTGCGGCAGGACAGGGGGACACTGAAGCTTTCTTT. Translating gives CSAAGQGDTEAFF.